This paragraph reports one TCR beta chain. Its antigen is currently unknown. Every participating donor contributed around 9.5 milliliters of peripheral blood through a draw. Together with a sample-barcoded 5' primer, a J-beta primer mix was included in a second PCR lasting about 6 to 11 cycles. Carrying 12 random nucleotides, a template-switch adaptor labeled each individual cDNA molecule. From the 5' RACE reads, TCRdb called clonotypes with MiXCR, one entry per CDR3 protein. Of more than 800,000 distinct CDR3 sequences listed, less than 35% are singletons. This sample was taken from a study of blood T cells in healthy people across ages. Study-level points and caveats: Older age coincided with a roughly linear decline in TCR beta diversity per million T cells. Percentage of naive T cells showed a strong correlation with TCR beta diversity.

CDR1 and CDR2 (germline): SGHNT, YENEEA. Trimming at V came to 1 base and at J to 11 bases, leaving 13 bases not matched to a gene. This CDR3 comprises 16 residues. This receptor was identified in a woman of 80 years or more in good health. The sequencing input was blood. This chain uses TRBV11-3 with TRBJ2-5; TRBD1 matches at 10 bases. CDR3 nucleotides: TGTGCCAGCAGCTTAGGTGGGACAGGGGTAAACAATGAGCAGTACTTC. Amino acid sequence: CASSLGGTGVNNEQYF.